The 21 T cell receptor beta chains listed next were all sequenced from one sample in a study of cytomegalovirus exposure and HLA in healthy donors. It was with 60 Vbeta and 13 Jbeta primers that the PCR ran. Method: immunoSEQ multiplex PCR; TCRdb's copy keeps in-frame clones and lacks some. The ten top clones account for 1.4% to 1.5%, within a sample of 75,000 to 90,000 clones. Sequencing was carried out using PBMCs. The receptors come from a woman aged 60 to 75 in good health and CMV-seronegative.

This sequence joins TRBV7-9 and TRBJ2-2; unclear D gene. The CDR3 spans 16 residues. Deletions cut 1 base from V and 0 bases from J, with 9 bases between. The germline V gene encodes CDR1 SEHNR and CDR2 FQNEAQ (reference sequence). CDR3 DNA sequence: TGTGCCAGCAGCTTAGGGCAGTGGCCGAACACCGGGGAGCTGTTTTTT. This codes for CASSLGQWPNTGELFF. Filled out from reference TRBV7-9 and TRBJ2-2, the complete variable domain reads DTGVSQNPRHKITKRGQNVTFRCDPISEHNRLYWYRQTLGQGPEFLTYFQNEAQLEKSRLLSDRFSAERPKGSFSTLEIQRTEQGDSAMYLCASSLGQWPNTGELFFGEGSRLTVL.

The CDR3 region has the DNA TGCGCCAGCAGCCAAGCCGGGACAGATGCATATAGCAATCAGCCCCAGCATTTT. Translated: CASSQAGTDAYSNQPQHF. The gene calls are TRBV4-1 and TRBJ1-5, with 7 positions matching TRBD1. This CDR3 spans 18 amino acids. Germline V gives CDR1 MGHRA, CDR2 YSYEKL. Trimming at V came to 1 base and at J to 0 bases, leaving 9 bases not matched to a gene.

This chain uses TRBV2 with TRBJ1-5; 7 bases fit TRBD1. Losses at the gene ends were 6 bases for V and 4 bases for J; bases not matched to a gene: 9. Germline assignment: CDR1 SNHLY and CDR2 FYNNEI. This CDR3 contains 15 residues. Written as DNA, the CDR3 is TGTGCCAGCAGCGCCGACAGGGACGGGAATCAGCCCCAGCATTTT. As protein: CASSADRDGNQPQHF.

The V and J genes are TRBV15 and TRBJ1-1; D call uncertain. Trimming took 0 bases from V and 8 from J, leaving 10 bases between them. This CDR3 spans 13 amino acids. Germline V gene sequence: CDR1 LNHNV, CDR2 YYDKDF (reference sequence). CDR3 coding DNA: TGTGCCACCAGCAGAGATAGAAGGAGGGAAGCTTTCTTT. Protein: CATSRDRRREAFF.

V is TRBV7-3 and J is TRBJ2-5; 7 nucleotides line up with TRBD2. Germline CDR1 is SGHTA and CDR2 is FQGTGA. V lost 5 bases, J lost 7 bases, and 10 bases stayed unmatched. The CDR3 extends over 14 amino acids. The CDR3 here is CASSPLGEGGTQYF. CDR3 bases: TGTGCCAGCAGCCCCTTGGGGGAGGGCGGGACCCAGTACTTC. Drawing the rest from reference TRBV7-3 and TRBJ2-5, the complete variable domain is GAGVSQTPSNKVTEKGKYVELRCDPISGHTALYWYRQSLGQGPEFLIYFQGTGAADDSGLPNDRFFAVRPEGSVSTLKIQRTERGDSAVYLCASSPLGEGGTQYFGPGTRLLVL.

The chain joins TRBV27 to TRBJ1-5; 11 positions agree with TRBD1. Germline CDR1 MNHEY, CDR2 SMNVEV (reference sequence). The V segment lost 5 bases and the J segment 6 bases; nucleotides outside the gene matches: 6. The CDR3 is 15 residues long. The CDR3 nucleotides read TGTGCCAGCAGTCCCGTGGACAGGGGGCGTCAGCCCCAGCATTTT. It translates to CASSPVDRGRQPQHF.

The chain combines TRBV4-3 with TRBJ2-5; TRBD2 is a possible D gene (6 bases). CDR1 is LGHNA and CDR2 is YSLEER in the germline V gene. Trimming left V 0 bases short and J 5 bases short, with 13 bases between. There are 15 residues in the CDR3. The CDR3 sequence is CASSQDVAAGETQYF. CDR3 bases: TGCGCCAGCAGCCAAGATGTGGCGGCGGGGGAGACCCAGTACTTC.

J is TRBJ2-3 and V is TRBV7-9; TRBD1 matches 8 bases. V lost 5 bases, J lost 2 bases, and 9 bases stayed unmatched. Looked up from germline, CDR1 is SEHNR and CDR2 is FQNEAQ (reference sequence). The CDR3 is made up of 16 amino acids. The CDR3: CASSPDRGTDTDTQYF. The CDR3 region has the DNA TGTGCCAGCAGCCCAGACAGGGGCACGGACACAGATACGCAGTATTTT.

This chain connects TRBV7-9 to TRBJ2-1, with D tentatively TRBD2 (5 bases). Germline CDR1 reads SEHNR; CDR2 reads FQNEAQ (reference sequence). This CDR3 is built from 14 residues. V was clipped by 0 bases and J by 12 bases, with 15 bases between them. CDR3 protein: CASSLASVSRGQFF. CDR3 coding DNA: TGTGCCAGCAGCTTAGCGTCGGTAAGCCGGGGGCAGTTCTTC. Full variable domain (rest looked up from reference TRBV7-9 and TRBJ2-1): DTGVSQNPRHKITKRGQNVTFRCDPISEHNRLYWYRQTLGQGPEFLTYFQNEAQLEKSRLLSDRFSAERPKGSFSTLEIQRTEQGDSAMYLCASSLASVSRGQFFGPGTRLTVL.

The rearrangement joins TRBV9 to TRBJ2-1; 8 bases fit TRBD1. Germline CDR1 reads SGDLS; CDR2 reads YYNGEE. The V segment lost 2 bases and the J segment 0 bases; nucleotides outside the gene matches: 7. The CDR3 loop spans 17 amino acids. CDR3 coding DNA: TGTGCCAGCAGCGTTGGGACAGGAGTTCTCTCCTACAATGAGCAGTTCTTC. Protein product: CASSVGTGVLSYNEQFF.

The V call is TRBV5-1, the J call TRBJ2-5, with D perhaps matching TRBD1 (6 bases). Per germline, CDR1 SGHRS and CDR2 YFSETQ. V lost 3 bases and J lost 2, with 14 bases in between. This CDR3 is built from 15 residues. The CDR3 loop reads CASSSTGTLQETQYF. The CDR3 region has the DNA TGCGCCAGCAGCTCCACCGGGACACTTCAAGAGACCCAGTACTTC.

With regard to this clone: At one end the junction does not follow the germline gene, possibly because of a read error. This chain joins TRBV28 and TRBJ2-7; no firm D call. The CDR3 is 15 residues long. Looked up from germline, CDR1 is MDHEN and CDR2 is SYDVKM. The CDR3 sequence: CASSPQPPDSHEQYF. CDR3 in DNA: TGTGCCAGCAGTCCACAACCCCCAGACTCCCACGAGCAGTACTTC. Full variable domain (missing parts from reference TRBV28 and TRBJ2-7): DVKVTQSSRYLVKRTGEKVFLECVQDMDHENMFWYRQDPGLGLRLIYFSYDVKMKEKGDIPEGYSVSREKKERFSLILESASTNQTSMYLCASSPQPPDSHEQYFGPGTRLTVT.

V usage is TRBV29-1 and J usage is TRBJ2-3; a possible D gene is TRBD2 (5 bases). Trimming pared 4 bases from V and 4 bases from J, leaving 15 bases between. This CDR3 has 14 amino acids. Per the germline V gene, CDR1 is SQVTM and CDR2 is ANQGSEA. CDR3 nucleotide sequence: TGCAGCGTTGGGCCGGGAACCCGCGCAGATACGCAGTATTTT. Translation: CSVGPGTRADTQYF.

V is TRBV29-1 and J is TRBJ2-2, with D possibly matching TRBD2 (5 bases). CDR1 is SQVTM and CDR2 is ANQGSEA in the germline V gene. V dropped 4 bases and J dropped 1 base, with 7 bases sitting between them. The length of the CDR3 is 13 residues. The CDR3 reads CSVGEKNTGELFF. The CDR3, as DNA: TGCAGCGTTGGGGAGAAGAACACCGGGGAGCTGTTTTTT.

This chain connects TRBV29-1 to TRBJ2-5; weak D call: TRBD2 (5 bases). The J call may be incorrect, as the DNA end agrees better with TRBJ2-7. This CDR3 has 15 amino acids. The germline V gene has CDR1 SQVTM and CDR2 ANQGSEA. The CDR3 sequence is CSVRNERTYNYEQYF. Written as DNA, the CDR3 is TGCAGCGTTCGGAATGAGCGGACCTACAACTACGAGCAGTACTTC.

Written as DNA, the CDR3 is TGCGCCAGCAGCCCGGATGCGGGGTGGGGAAACACCATATATTTT. This encodes CASSPDAGWGNTIYF. The chain combines TRBV5-1 with TRBJ1-3, with no clear D. Trimming shortened V by 4 bases and J by 4 bases, and 15 bases separated the two germline ends. CDR1 is SGHRS, CDR2 YFSETQ, per germline. The CDR3 runs to 15 residues.

The V gene is TRBV7-8, the J gene TRBJ2-4, with 10 nucleotides matching TRBD1. In germline, CDR1 is SGHVS, CDR2 FQNEAQ. V shed 0 bases and J 0 bases; nucleotides not matched to a gene: 5. The CDR3 runs 18 residues. The CDR3 DNA is TGTGCCAGCAGCTTAGCGAAGGACAGGGGGGTAGCCAAAAACATTCAGTACTTC. This codes for CASSLAKDRGVAKNIQYF.

This chain links TRBV11-3 with TRBJ2-3; D gene unclear. The V gene lost 0 bases and the J gene lost 11 bases, with 12 bases spanning the gap. Germline V gene data show CDR1 as SGHNT and CDR2 as YENEEA. This CDR3 contains 13 residues. The CDR3: CASSLEPISGQYF. The DNA of the CDR3 is TGTGCCAGCAGCTTAGAGCCTATATCCGGGCAGTATTTT.

The V and J genes are TRBV7-9 and TRBJ2-2; D is possibly TRBD2 (6 bases). V dropped 0 bases and J dropped 2 bases, with 10 bases sitting between them. Germline CDR1 reads SEHNR; CDR2 reads FQNEAQ (reference sequence). The CDR3 extends over 16 amino acids. The DNA for the CDR3 is TGTGCCAGCAGCTTAGCTGCCGGGGGTAACACCGGGGAGCTGTTTTTT. Residues: CASSLAAGGNTGELFF.

V gene TRBV4-3 combines with J gene TRBJ1-4; 10 bases are shared with TRBD1. Germline V gene sequence: CDR1 LGHNA, CDR2 YSLEER. The CDR3 spans 15 residues. Trimming removed 1 base from V and 8 bases from J; junction bases left unmatched: 4. The CDR3 DNA reads as TGCGCCAGCAGCCAAGGACAGGGGGCTTGGGAAAAACTGTTTTTT. Translating gives CASSQGQGAWEKLFF.

The chain uses TRBV9 and TRBJ1-5, with 7 nucleotides matching TRBD1. Germline assignment: CDR1 SGDLS and CDR2 YYNGEE. V dropped 3 bases and J dropped 3; count of bases not matched to a gene: 3. This CDR3 is 14 amino acids long. The DNA for the CDR3 is TGTGCCAGCAGCGAACAGGGGTTCAATCAGCCCCAGCATTTT. Translated: CASSEQGFNQPQHF.